The 11 T cell receptor beta chains given below trace back to one sample, sequenced in a study of blood T cell repertoires in COVID-19. Sequenced by immunoSEQ multiplex PCR; TCRdb stores in-frame clones only, minus some. The repertoire consists of about 150,000 clones, with approximately 80% occurring once and the leading ten covering 30% to 45%. Material: peripheral blood. Receptors were obtained from a human donor in a cohort sampled during active COVID-19.

This chain uses TRBV18 with TRBJ2-2, with 7 positions matching TRBD2. CDR3 length: 16 residues. The germline gives CDR1 KGHSH, CDR2 LQKENI. With 0 bases clipped from V and 4 bases from J, the junction kept 5 bases outside the gene matches. CDR3 in DNA: TGTGCCAGCTCACCACCGCCAGCGGGGAGCACCGGGGAGCTGTTTTTT. Translation gives CASSPPPAGSTGELFF.

The chain couples TRBV15 to TRBJ1-5; D is perhaps TRBD1 (6 bases). This CDR3 has 16 amino acids. The germline V gene has CDR1 LNHNV and CDR2 YYDKDF (reference sequence). With 1 base removed from V and 7 bases from J, the gap between germline ends came to 17 bases. The CDR3 DNA is TGTGCCACCAGCAGAGGGTCCTTGGGGGCACGACAGCCCCAGCATTTT. It yields the protein CATSRGSLGARQPQHF.

The chain uses TRBV4-3 and TRBJ2-7; 8 bases line up with TRBD1. The CDR3 is made up of 16 amino acids. Germline CDR1 is LGHNA and CDR2 is YSLEER. V gave up 0 bases and J gave up 4 bases; unmatched junction bases: 8. Here the CDR3 reads CASSQEVWDRLYEQYF. CDR3 DNA: TGCGCCAGCAGCCAAGAGGTTTGGGACAGGTTGTACGAGCAGTACTTC.

V is TRBV30 and J is TRBJ1-1; TRBD1 agrees at 7 bases. The germline CDR1 and CDR2 sequences are GTSNPN and SVGIG (reference sequence). V was pared by 1 base and J by 4 bases, with 6 bases of the junction left unmatched. CDR3 size: 14 residues. CDR3 nucleotides: TGTGCCTGGAGTGCGGGGACAGTAAGCACTGAAGCTTTCTTT. Protein sequence: CAWSAGTVSTEAFF.

This sequence joins TRBV5-1 and TRBJ2-3; 16 nucleotides agree with TRBD2. CDR3 size: 17 residues. The germline gives CDR1 SGHRS, CDR2 YFSETQ. V trimming: 2 bases; J trimming: 2 bases; junction bases outside the gene matches: 2. CDR3 sequence reads: CASSFGTSGGATDTQYF. CDR3 sequence (DNA): TGCGCCAGCAGCTTCGGGACTAGCGGGGGGGCCACAGATACGCAGTATTTT.

This rearrangement joins TRBV29-1 to TRBJ2-3; 12 bases are a match to TRBD2. The CDR3 sequence is 18 residues long. CDR1 and CDR2 (germline): SQVTM, ANQGSEA. V shed 3 bases and J 0 bases; nucleotides not matched to a gene: 10. CDR3 DNA sequence: TGCAGCGTTGATCCTAGCGGGGGGGCCGGTGCGAGCACAGATACGCAGTATTTT. Its translation is CSVDPSGGAGASTDTQYF.

The V gene is TRBV7-3, the J gene TRBJ2-1; 9 nucleotides line up with TRBD2. Losses at the gene ends were 5 bases for V and 6 bases for J; bases not matched to a gene: 5. CDR3 length: 14 residues. Germline assignment: CDR1 SGHTA and CDR2 FQGTGA. CDR3 region: CASSRSGGGNEQFF. As DNA, the CDR3 is TGTGCCAGCAGCCGTAGCGGGGGCGGCAATGAGCAGTTCTTC.

The chain links TRBV19 to TRBJ2-2; 7 nucleotides align to TRBD1. The germline V gene has CDR1 LNHDA and CDR2 SQIVND (reference sequence). Trimming cost V 7 bases and J 5 bases; bases outside gene matches: 10. This CDR3 is built from 15 residues. CDR3 in DNA: TGTGCCAGTAAGGACAGGTCTTTGGGAACCGGGGAGCTGTTTTTT. It specifies CASKDRSLGTGELFF.

The sample holds a few counts of this clone. CDR3 in amino acids: CASILDRVNTEAFF. The CDR3 coding sequence is TGTGCCAGCATCCTCGACAGGGTGAACACTGAAGCTTTCTTT. The chain carries TRBV6-5 and TRBJ1-1; 7 bases match TRBD1. Germline V gene lookup returns CDR1 MNHEY and CDR2 SVGAGI. V gave up 7 bases and J gave up 0 bases; unmatched junction bases: 5. The CDR3 sequence is 14 residues long.

The chain combines TRBV28 with TRBJ1-4; TRBD1 matches 9 bases. V was pared by 5 bases and J by 13 bases, with 14 bases of the junction left unmatched. The CDR3 runs to 15 residues. Germline V CDR1 and CDR2: MDHEN, SYDVKM. The CDR3 nucleotides read TGTGCCAGCAGTGATACAATGGACAGGGGATTTGGACTGTTTTTT. Translated: CASSDTMDRGFGLFF.

This chain joins TRBV5-1 and TRBJ1-1; the match to TRBD1 covers 10 bases. Unmatched junction bases numbered 6, after V lost 4 bases and J lost 3 bases. Germline lookup yields CDR1 SGHRS and CDR2 YFSETQ. This CDR3 is built from 15 residues. The CDR3 DNA is TGCGCCAGCAGCCCACTGGACAGGGGGGACACTGAAGCTTTCTTT. It yields the protein CASSPLDRGDTEAFF.